There are many counts of the clone carrying this TCR beta chain. The antigen remains unidentified. V was pared by 8 bases and J by 2 bases, with 12 bases between. CDR1 is MNHEY, CDR2 SMNVEV, per germline (reference sequence). CDR3 length: 13 residues. The data originate from a study of neurological immune-mediated disorders. Study-wide findings and caveats: The absence of any CDR3 amino acid sequence shared by expanded clones across subjects suggests that repertoires were private in all groups.

By 5'RACE with 10-nucleotide random UMIs, the cDNA was made. A single record per CDR3 protein comes from TCRdb applying MiXCR to the 5' RACE reads. The profile shows 130,000 or so distinct CDR3 sequences, roughly 3.2% of them singletons. The sequence derives from a woman under 40 with multiple sclerosis. The chain is built from TRBV27 and TRBJ1-2; no clear D gene. The sample was PBMCs. The CDR3 nucleotides are TGTGCCAGCTCCGGGCTTTCGAACTATGGCTACACCTTC. Its protein product is CASSGLSNYGYTF.